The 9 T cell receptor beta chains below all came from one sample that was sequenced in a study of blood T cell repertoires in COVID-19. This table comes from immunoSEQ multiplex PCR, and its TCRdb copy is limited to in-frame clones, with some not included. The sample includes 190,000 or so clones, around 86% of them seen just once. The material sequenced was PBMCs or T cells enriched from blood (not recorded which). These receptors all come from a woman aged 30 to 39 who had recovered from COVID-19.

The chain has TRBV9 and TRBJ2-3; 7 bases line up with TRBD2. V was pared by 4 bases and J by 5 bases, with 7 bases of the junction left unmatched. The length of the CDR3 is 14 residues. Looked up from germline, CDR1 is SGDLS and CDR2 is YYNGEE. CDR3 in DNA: TGTGCCAGCAGCCCCCCTGGGGAGGGAGATACGCAGTATTTT. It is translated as CASSPPGEGDTQYF.

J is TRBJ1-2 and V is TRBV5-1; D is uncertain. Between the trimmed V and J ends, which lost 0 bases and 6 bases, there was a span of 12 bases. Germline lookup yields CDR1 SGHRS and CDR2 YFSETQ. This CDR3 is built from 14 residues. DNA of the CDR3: TGCGCCAGCAGCTTGGAAGGGAATAGCGATGGCTACACCTTC. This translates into CASSLEGNSDGYTF.

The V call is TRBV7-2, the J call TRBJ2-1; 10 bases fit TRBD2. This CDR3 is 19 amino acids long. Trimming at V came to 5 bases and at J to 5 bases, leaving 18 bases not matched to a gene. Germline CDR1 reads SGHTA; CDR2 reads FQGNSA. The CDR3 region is CASSLPLAGGKFSDNEQFF. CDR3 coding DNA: TGTGCCAGCAGCCTTCCCTTAGCGGGAGGCAAGTTTAGCGACAATGAGCAGTTCTTC.

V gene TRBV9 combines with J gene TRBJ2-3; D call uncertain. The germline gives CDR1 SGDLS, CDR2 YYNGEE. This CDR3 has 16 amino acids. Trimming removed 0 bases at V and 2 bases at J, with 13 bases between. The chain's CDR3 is CASSVGSNYPTDTQYF. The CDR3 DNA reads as TGTGCCAGCAGCGTAGGCTCAAACTATCCCACAGATACGCAGTATTTT. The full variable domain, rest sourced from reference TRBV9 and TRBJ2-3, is DSGVTQTPKHLITATGQRVTLRCSPRSGDLSVYWYQQSLDQGLQFLIQYYNGEERAKGNILERFSAQQFPDLHSELNLSSLELGDSALYFCASSVGSNYPTDTQYFGPGTRLTVL.

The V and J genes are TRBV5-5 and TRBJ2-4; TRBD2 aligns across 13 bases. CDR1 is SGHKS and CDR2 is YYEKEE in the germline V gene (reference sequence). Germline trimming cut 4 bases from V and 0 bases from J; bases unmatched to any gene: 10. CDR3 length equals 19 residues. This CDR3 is CASSDGLAGEGLAKNIQYF. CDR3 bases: TGTGCCAGCAGCGACGGACTAGCGGGAGAGGGGCTAGCCAAAAACATTCAGTACTTC.

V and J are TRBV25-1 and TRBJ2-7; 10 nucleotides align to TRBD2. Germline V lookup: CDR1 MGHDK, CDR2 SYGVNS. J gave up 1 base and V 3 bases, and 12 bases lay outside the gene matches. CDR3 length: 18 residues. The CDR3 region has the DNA TGTGCCAGCAGTGATAAGAGAGGGACTAGCGCTTTATCCTACGAGCAGTACTTC. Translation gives CASSDKRGTSALSYEQYF.

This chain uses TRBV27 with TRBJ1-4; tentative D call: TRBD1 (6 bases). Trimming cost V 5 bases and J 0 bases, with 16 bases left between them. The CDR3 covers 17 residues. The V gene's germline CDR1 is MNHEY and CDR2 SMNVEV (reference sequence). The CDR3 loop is CASSPRRTDTTNEKLFF. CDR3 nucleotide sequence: TGTGCCAGCAGTCCGCGCAGGACAGATACAACTAATGAAAAACTGTTTTTT.

CDR3 region: CSASRQPRNTEAFF. In nucleotides, the CDR3 is TGCAGTGCTAGTCGACAGCCTCGGAACACTGAAGCTTTCTTT. The V call is TRBV20-1, the J call TRBJ1-1; TRBD1 is a possible D gene (5 bases). The CDR3 contains 14 residues. CDR1 and CDR2 (germline): DFQATT, SNEGSKA (reference sequence). Trimming cost V 3 bases and J 1 base, with 12 bases left between them.

CDR3 region: CASSEQRTGQETQYF. DNA of the CDR3: TGTGCCAGCAGTGAACAAAGGACAGGCCAAGAGACCCAGTACTTC. J is TRBJ2-5 and V is TRBV6-1; TRBD1 aligns across 7 bases. CDR3 length equals 15 residues. Germline values: CDR1 MNHNS, CDR2 SASEGT. V dropped 2 bases and J dropped 1; count of bases not matched to a gene: 4.